This TCR beta chain emerged from a study of blood T cell repertoires in COVID-19. Across the study: PBMCs, B-cell-depleted T cells, or T cells provided the cDNA or gDNA that made up the material.

This clone has ten or more counts. The CDR3 covers 12 residues. The V gene lost 5 bases and the J gene lost 6 bases, with 13 bases spanning the gap. Germline CDR1 reads GTSNPN; CDR2 reads SVGIG (reference sequence). Only in-frame clones appear in the TCRdb table, and some are missing; sequencing was by immunoSEQ multiplex PCR. The table lists approximately 130,000 clones, about four fifths of them singletons, with about a sixth in the top ten. Participant-reported clinical history was the basis for cohort assignment. What was sequenced was PBMCs or T cells enriched from blood (not recorded which). This chain joins TRBV30 and TRBJ1-2; no reliable D call. The clonotype was recovered from a young man who had recovered from COVID-19. CDR3 bases: TGTGCCTGGCGGAGGGCAGGCCATGGCTACACCTTC. The encoded protein is CAWRRAGHGYTF.